One and the same sample provided the 24 T cell receptor beta chains below, sequenced in a study of regulatory T cells in long-lasting Graves disease. This sample's time point: newly diagnosed GD, antithyroid drugs for less than 3 months. The TCR library was made from RNA extracted from PBMCs. The authors built TCR beta libraries using iRepertoire HTBI primers and Arm-PCR of CDR3 regions. TCRdb reprocessed the multiplex PCR reads via MiXCR and lists one record per CDR3 protein. The repertoire holds just over 600,000 distinct CDR3 sequences, with about 15% as singletons. These sequences were also reported in another study, on T cells in Graves' hyperthyroidism and ophthalmopathy.

The material sequenced was peripheral blood mononuclear cells (PBMCs), taken at new diagnosis, from a patient treated with antithyroid drugs. The origin of the receptors is a woman between 25 and 40 years old with Graves disease.

About this clonotype: A much larger clone sits a single nucleotide away, making a read error possible. J is TRBJ2-7 and V is TRBV6-5; no reliable D call. This CDR3 comprises 15 residues. CDR1 and CDR2 (germline): MNHEY, SVGAGI. CDR3 nucleotides: TGTACCAGCAGTTACTCGAACTCCAAGATCTACGAGCAGTACTTC. Protein: CTSSYSNSKIYEQYF.

This chain connects TRBV7-8 to TRBJ1-5; D gene unclear. Germline V gene data show CDR1 as SGHVS and CDR2 as FQNEAQ. Trimming pared 1 base from V and 6 bases from J, leaving 10 bases between. The CDR3 runs 14 residues. This CDR3 reads CASSLVGTAQPQHF. The DNA of the CDR3 is TGTGCCAGCAGCTTAGTGGGAACTGCTCAGCCCCAGCATTTT.

The rearrangement links TRBV7-3 to TRBJ2-1, with D possibly TRBD2 on 6 matching bases. This CDR3 spans 14 amino acids. V was pared by 1 base and J by 7 bases, with 11 bases between. The germline gives CDR1 SGHTA, CDR2 FQGTGA. CDR3 coding DNA: TGTGCCAGCAGCTTAATAGGGCGGGATAATGAGCAGTTCTTC. Protein sequence: CASSLIGRDNEQFF.

This clonotype was counted ten times or more. This rearrangement joins TRBV9 to TRBJ1-1; D unclear. The germline V gene encodes CDR1 SGDLS and CDR2 YYNGEE. Trimming stripped 4 bases from V and 1 base from J, with 11 bases between. CDR3 length: 14 amino acids. The CDR3: CASSPPSGNTEAFF. The CDR3 DNA sequence: TGTGCCAGCAGCCCGCCATCGGGGAACACTGAAGCTTTCTTT.

This clonotype was found many times. CDR3 protein: CSVEEWDRAFF. Here the CDR3 DNA reads TGCAGCGTTGAAGAGTGGGATCGAGCTTTCTTT. The chain uses TRBV29-1 and TRBJ1-1; D is ambiguous. The germline CDR1 and CDR2 sequences are SQVTM and ANQGSEA. The V gene lost 0 bases and the J gene lost 10 bases, with 9 bases spanning the gap. The CDR3 is 11 amino acids. Full variable domain (remainder filled in from reference TRBV29-1 and TRBJ1-1): SAVISQKPSRDICQRGTSLTIQCQVDSQVTMMFWYRQQPGQSLTLIATANQGSEATYESGFVIDKFPISRPNLTFSTLTVSNMSPEDSSIYLCSVEEWDRAFFGQGTRLTVV.

Turning to this clonotype: A clone one base away is much larger, so this may be a read error. This chain connects TRBV7-9 to TRBJ2-1, with 8 bases lining up with TRBD2. This CDR3 spans 17 amino acids. CDR1 and CDR2 from the germline V gene are SEHNR and FQNEAQ (reference sequence). The CDR3 region is CASSLGFTGNSGNGQFF. CDR3 nucleotides: TGTGCCAGCAGCTTAGGGTTTACCGGGAATAGCGGGAATGGGCAGTTCTTC. Supplemented by reference TRBV7-9 and TRBJ2-1, the full variable domain reads DTGVSQNPRHKITKRGQNVTFRCDPISEHNRLYWYRQTLGQGPEFLTYFQNEAQLEKSRLLSDRFSAERPKGSFSTLEIQRTEQGDSAMYLCASSLGFTGNSGNGQFFGPGTRLTVL.

CDR3 DNA sequence: TGCGCCAGCAGCTCGAAGAGCGGGAGTAGATTAGTTACGCAGTATTTT. Protein product: CASSSKSGSRLVTQYF. The J gene is TRBJ2-3, the V gene TRBV5-1, with 8 bases lining up with TRBD2. From germline, CDR1 is SGHRS and CDR2 YFSETQ. This CDR3 is built from 16 residues. Trimming cost V 3 bases and J 8 bases; bases outside gene matches: 14.

This clonotype was counted ten times or more. For the CDR3, the DNA is TGCAGTGCTAGAGGGCGGAGACAGGGCTCCTACGAGCAGTACTTC. Encoded protein: CSARGRRQGSYEQYF. This chain links TRBV20-1 with TRBJ2-7; 7 nucleotides line up with TRBD1. CDR3 length: 15 residues. Losses at the gene ends were 1 base for V and 0 bases for J; bases not matched to a gene: 6. CDR1 DFQATT and CDR2 SNEGSKA come from the germline V gene (reference sequence).

The chain combines TRBV24-1 with TRBJ2-1; tentatively, D is TRBD2 (5 bases). The CDR3 is 16 amino acids. Looked up from germline, CDR1 is KGHDR and CDR2 is SFDVKD. Trimming shortened V by 0 bases and J by 13 bases, and 21 bases separated the two germline ends. The CDR3 sequence is CATSDLQGGSGETQFF. The CDR3 nucleotides are TGTGCCACCAGTGATTTGCAAGGCGGCTCCGGGGAGACCCAGTTCTTC.

This clonotype was seen many times. The genes are TRBV5-1 and TRBJ2-1, with D perhaps being TRBD1 or TRBD2 (5 bases each). V lost 4 bases to trimming and J lost 7 bases, with 18 bases between them. The CDR3 loop spans 15 amino acids. The germline CDR1 and CDR2 sequences are SGHRS and YFSETQ. This CDR3 is CASSTGTAEENEQFF. CDR3 bases: TGCGCCAGCAGCACGGGGACGGCCGAGGAAAATGAGCAGTTCTTC.

This clonotype was recorded a few times. The rearrangement links TRBV19 to TRBJ1-1; tentative D call: TRBD1 (5 bases). The germline CDR1 and CDR2 sequences are LNHDA and SQIVND (reference sequence). V was shortened by 2 bases and J by 5 bases, with 9 bases between the two germline ends. This CDR3 is built from 13 residues. The CDR3 loop reads CASSIRGRTEAFF. The CDR3 bases are TGTGCCAGTAGTATAAGGGGAAGAACTGAAGCTTTCTTT.

This clonotype was detected many times. The genes are TRBV28 and TRBJ2-3, with TRBD2 matching 7 bases. Looked up from germline, CDR1 is MDHEN and CDR2 is SYDVKM. The trim removed 4 bases at V and 4 bases at J, leaving 8 bases unmatched. CDR3 size: 15 residues. The CDR3 reads CASSSVGRRADTQYF. The DNA of the CDR3 is TGTGCCAGCAGTTCAGTCGGGAGGAGGGCAGATACGCAGTATTTT.

In regard to this clonotype: Given a much more abundant clone one base away, this may be a read error. The gene calls are TRBV12-3 or TRBV12-4 and TRBJ2-1; 7 nucleotides line up with TRBD2. The CDR3 has 17 amino acids. The CDR3 coding sequence is TGTGTCAGCAGTTTAGCCCGGGGCGGGAGCGGGTTGGATGAGCAGTTCTTC. Translation gives CVSSLARGGSGLDEQFF.

There are many counts of this clonotype. This rearrangement joins TRBV3-1 to TRBJ1-5, with D unclear. CDR3 size: 14 residues. Germline-derived CDR1 and CDR2 are LGHDT and YNNKEL (reference sequence). Trimming took off 0 bases at V and 6 bases at J, with 9 bases between the two ends. CDR3 loop: CASSQEAGFQPQHF. CDR3 in DNA: TGTGCCAGCAGCCAAGAGGCCGGATTTCAGCCCCAGCATTTT.

The table lists this clonotype with many counts. V and J are TRBV28 and TRBJ1-2; the match to TRBD1 covers 7 bases. The germline CDR1 and CDR2 sequences are MDHEN and SYDVKM. This CDR3 has 14 residues. The trim removed 5 bases at V and 4 bases at J, leaving 7 bases unmatched. The CDR3 DNA sequence: TGTGCCAGCAGTGTCTCGACAGGGATCTATGGCTACACCTTC. This sequence encodes CASSVSTGIYGYTF.

This clonotype has just a few counts. The chain links TRBV7-9 to TRBJ1-5, with D unclear. Germline V CDR1 and CDR2: SEHNR, FQNEAQ (reference sequence). The CDR3 sequence is 15 residues long. Trimming took off 0 bases at V and 2 bases at J, with 8 bases between the two ends. The CDR3 reads CASSLAGMGNQPQHF. CDR3 DNA sequence: TGTGCCAGCAGCTTAGCAGGGATGGGCAATCAGCCCCAGCATTTT.

This clonotype was counted only a few times. The CDR3 region is CASGRKRSPNEQFF. Here the CDR3 DNA reads TGTGCCAGCGGTCGAAAGAGGAGTCCCAATGAGCAGTTCTTC. The V call is TRBV12-3 or TRBV12-4, the J call TRBJ2-1, with D uncertain. The CDR3 spans 14 residues. V lost 8 bases, J lost 6 bases, and 17 bases lay in between.

At least ten counts were recorded for this clonotype. The chain combines TRBV11-2 with TRBJ1-6; 7 bases align to TRBD1. Germline V gene lookup returns CDR1 SGHAT and CDR2 FQNNGV. The V and J ends lost 5 bases and 6 bases, in that order; junction bases with no gene match: 4. The CDR3 consists of 14 residues. CDR3 nucleotides: TGTGCCAGCAGCACCGACAGGGCTAATTCACCCCTCCACTTT. This encodes CASSTDRANSPLHF.

J is TRBJ2-3 and V is TRBV7-3, with D perhaps assigned TRBD1 or TRBD2 (6 bases each). The CDR3 has 13 amino acids. V was shortened by 2 bases and J by 7 bases, with 10 bases between the two germline ends. Germline CDR1 reads SGHTA; CDR2 reads FQGTGA. CDR3 coding DNA: TGTGCCAGCAGCTTACCGGGGGCGAATACGCAGTATTTT. Translated, it gives CASSLPGANTQYF.

The rearrangement uses TRBV30 and TRBJ2-3; D gene ambiguous. V gave up 4 bases and J gave up 2 bases, with 10 bases separating them. This CDR3 region has 13 residues. CDR1 GTSNPN and CDR2 SVGIG come from the germline V gene (reference sequence). The CDR3 coding sequence is TGTGCCTGGACCCAGGAGATCACAGATACGCAGTATTTT. It yields the protein CAWTQEITDTQYF.

The genes are TRBV5-1 and TRBJ1-2, with D unresolved. The CDR3 length is 13 residues. V was shortened by 0 bases and J by 8 bases, with 11 bases between the two germline ends. Germline V gives CDR1 SGHRS, CDR2 YFSETQ. The CDR3 loop is CASSLGVVPGYTF. The CDR3 bases are TGCGCCAGCAGCTTGGGAGTAGTCCCGGGCTACACCTTC.

V is TRBV20-1 and J is TRBJ2-7; tentative D call: TRBD1 (6 bases). In germline, CDR1 is DFQATT, CDR2 SNEGSKA (reference sequence). The CDR3 sequence is 14 residues long. V was trimmed by 0 bases and J by 6 bases, leaving 15 bases between them. CDR3 nucleotides: TGCAGTGCTAGAGATTCCCAGGGGTTGGGCGAGCAGTACTTC. Translation gives CSARDSQGLGEQYF.

The CDR3 region is CASRSGQGSSYEQYF. The CDR3 region has the DNA TGTGCCAGCAGGTCCGGACAGGGTTCTTCCTACGAGCAGTACTTC. V usage is TRBV28 and J usage is TRBJ2-7; 8 positions agree with TRBD1. This CDR3 has 15 amino acids. From germline, CDR1 is MDHEN and CDR2 SYDVKM. J gave up 1 base and V 6 bases, and 8 bases lay outside the gene matches.

This clonotype has at least ten counts. This chain joins TRBV28 and TRBJ1-5, with a possible D match to TRBD1 (6 bases). V shed 5 bases and J shed 5 bases, with 13 bases lying between them. The CDR3 has 14 residues. Per the germline V gene, CDR1 is MDHEN and CDR2 is SYDVKM. CDR3 nucleotide sequence: TGTGCCAGCAGTCTCAGACAGGCCCATCAGCCCCAGCATTTT. Protein sequence: CASSLRQAHQPQHF.